Below, 16 T cell receptor beta chains from the same sample are listed, as sequenced in a study of OX40 agonist ivuxolimab in advanced cancers. Clones were sequenced by immunoSEQ multiplex PCR, and TCRdb holds only the in-frame ones, with some missing. The data contain approximately 47,000 clones, almost 90% of them singletons. This specimen consisted of CD4+ or CD8+ T cells sorted from blood, obtained in a trial of the OX40 agonist ivuxolimab. Source of these receptors: an adult with an advanced solid tumor such as melanoma, head and neck, liver or kidney cancer.

This clone appeared a few times. The rearrangement links TRBV5-4 to TRBJ2-1; 10 nucleotides align to TRBD2. The CDR3 runs to 16 residues. Germline V gene lookup returns CDR1 SGHNT and CDR2 YYREEE (reference sequence). After removal of 0 bases from V and 2 bases from J, the junction contained 2 bases not matched to a gene. Here the CDR3 reads CASSLASGSTYNEQFF. DNA of the CDR3: TGTGCCAGCAGCTTGGCTAGCGGGAGTACCTACAATGAGCAGTTCTTC.

This chain connects TRBV18 to TRBJ1-3; D is unresolved. V was shortened by 3 bases and J by 0 bases, with 6 bases between the two germline ends. CDR1 and CDR2 (germline): KGHSH, LQKENI. This CDR3 contains 14 residues. The CDR3 spells CASSPLGSGNTIYF. DNA of the CDR3: TGTGCCAGCTCACCTCTAGGCTCTGGAAACACCATATATTTT.

This clone was counted a single time. This chain joins TRBV2 and TRBJ1-2, with 8 bases aligning to TRBD1. With V trimmed by 5 bases and J by 7 bases, 12 bases remained unmatched. Germline-derived CDR1 and CDR2 are SNHLY and FYNNEI. This CDR3 spans 15 amino acids. The CDR3 loop reads CASSLGQGLISGYTF. DNA of the CDR3: TGTGCCAGCAGTCTAGGACAGGGACTCATCTCTGGCTACACCTTC.

CDR3 protein: CASSSPGLGNNEQFF. The CDR3 nucleotides read TGTGCCAGCAGTTCACCGGGACTAGGGAACAATGAGCAGTTCTTC. The gene calls are TRBV7-9 and TRBJ2-1; 8 bases fit TRBD2. CDR1 and CDR2 (germline): SEHNR, FQNEAQ (reference sequence). With 6 bases clipped from V and 5 bases from J, the junction kept 9 bases outside the gene matches. The length of the CDR3 is 15 residues. The entire variable domain, with the rest obtained from reference TRBV7-9 and TRBJ2-1, is as follows: DTGVSQNPRHKITKRGQNVTFRCDPISEHNRLYWYRQTLGQGPEFLTYFQNEAQLEKSRLLSDRFSAERPKGSFSTLEIQRTEQGDSAMYLCASSSPGLGNNEQFFGPGTRLTVL.

This chain uses TRBV6-6 with TRBJ2-1; D remains ambiguous. The length of the CDR3 is 13 residues. The germline V gene has CDR1 MNHNY and CDR2 SVGAGI (reference sequence). V gave up 6 bases and J gave up 3 bases, with 9 bases separating them. The CDR3 is CASSRANYNEQFF. As DNA, the CDR3 is TGTGCCAGCAGCCGGGCTAACTACAATGAGCAGTTCTTC.

The chain links TRBV2 to TRBJ1-5; D is unclear. This CDR3 has 14 residues. Germline V CDR1 and CDR2: SNHLY, FYNNEI. Trimming cost V 2 bases and J 4 bases, with 9 bases left between them. The CDR3, as DNA: TGTGCCAGCAGTGAAATTTCGGGGAATCAGCCCCAGCATTTT. It codes for CASSEISGNQPQHF.

J is TRBJ2-1 and V is TRBV7-8, with TRBD2 matching 14 bases. CDR1 is SGHVS, CDR2 FQNEAQ, per germline. V gave up 4 bases and J gave up 1 base; unmatched junction bases: 9. The CDR3 is 19 amino acids. CDR3 bases: TGTGCCAGCAGCTCACGGGGACTAGCGGGAGTTACGTCCTACAATGAGCAGTTCTTC. Its protein product is CASSSRGLAGVTSYNEQFF. The full variable domain, in which reference TRBV7-8 and TRBJ2-1 provide the parts outside the CDR3, is GAGVSQSPRYKVAKRGQDVALRCDPISGHVSLFWYQQALGQGPEFLTYFQNEAQLDKSGLPSDRFFAERPEGSVSTLKIQRTQQEDSAVYLCASSSRGLAGVTSYNEQFFGPGTRLTVL.

The chain combines TRBV11-2 with TRBJ1-5; D is undetermined. Deletions cut 1 base from V and 7 bases from J, with 8 bases between. CDR3 length: 13 residues. Germline V gene data show CDR1 as SGHAT and CDR2 as FQNNGV. The CDR3 DNA reads as TGTGCCAGCAGCTTAGTCGTGGGCCAGCCCCAGCATTTT. Protein product: CASSLVVGQPQHF.

The chain carries TRBV6-1 and TRBJ1-2; D gene uncertain. The CDR3 contains 13 residues. V dropped 2 bases and J dropped 2 bases, with 6 bases sitting between them. Germline lookup yields CDR1 MNHNS and CDR2 SASEGT. The CDR3: CASSELTNYGYTF. CDR3 DNA: TGTGCCAGCAGTGAACTGACAAACTATGGCTACACCTTC.

The chain employs TRBV5-1 and TRBJ2-7, with D possibly being TRBD1 (5 bases). The V and J ends lost 0 bases and 3 bases respectively, with 10 bases between them. The CDR3 runs to 14 residues. CDR1 SGHRS and CDR2 YFSETQ come from the germline V gene. In DNA form, the CDR3 reads TGCGCCAGCAGCTTGGATGGGGCGTTCTACGAGCAGTACTTC. Encoded protein: CASSLDGAFYEQYF.

A single count supports this clone. This chain connects TRBV19 to TRBJ2-6; D gene unclear. V was pared by 0 bases and J by 2 bases, with 8 bases between. Germline V gene sequence: CDR1 LNHDA, CDR2 SQIVND (reference sequence). CDR3 length: 16 amino acids. In DNA form, the CDR3 reads TGTGCCAGTAGTATAGATATGGGTACTGGGGCCAACGTCCTGACTTTC. Its protein is CASSIDMGTGANVLTF.

Comments on this clone: This sample includes further DNA sequences coding for the same CDR3. The rearrangement links TRBV7-2 to TRBJ2-2, with 11 bases fitting TRBD1. The J segment lost 5 bases and the V segment lost 5 bases, leaving 4 bases of the junction unmatched. Germline-derived CDR1 and CDR2 are SGHTA and FQGNSA. This CDR3 is 15 amino acids long. The CDR3 coding sequence is TGTGCCAGCAGCGGACAGGGGGCGCTTACCGGGGAGCTGTTTTTT. Its protein product is CASSGQGALTGELFF.

This chain connects TRBV19 to TRBJ1-4; D call uncertain. V shed 6 bases and J shed 0 bases, with 8 bases lying between them. Germline assignment: CDR1 LNHDA and CDR2 SQIVND (reference sequence). This CDR3 is 14 amino acids long. For the CDR3, the DNA is TGTGCCAGTAGGAGGGTAGCAACTAATGAAAAACTGTTTTTT. It translates to CASRRVATNEKLFF.

The chain couples TRBV18 to TRBJ2-3; D is unresolved. V lost 2 bases and J lost 2, with 14 bases in between. Germline assignment: CDR1 KGHSH and CDR2 LQKENI. The length of the CDR3 is 16 residues. The CDR3 DNA reads as TGTGCCAGCTCACCAATAAAGGGCGGAGTCACAGATACGCAGTATTTT. Translated, it gives CASSPIKGGVTDTQYF.

The V call is TRBV15, the J call TRBJ1-4, with no clear D. Trimming stripped 0 bases from V and 5 bases from J, with 10 bases between. The germline V gene encodes CDR1 LNHNV and CDR2 YYDKDF (reference sequence). The CDR3 sequence is 15 residues long. CDR3: CATSRDYRINEKLFF. DNA of the CDR3: TGTGCCACCAGCAGAGATTATCGGATCAATGAAAAACTGTTTTTT.

The chain recombines TRBV11-3 with TRBJ2-3; TRBD2 aligns across 14 bases. The junction had 5 bases not matched to a gene; V was cut back by 3 bases and J by 6 bases. Germline V lookup: CDR1 SGHNT, CDR2 YENEEA. The CDR3 loop spans 16 amino acids. The CDR3 protein is CASSLTSGRAGDTQYF. In DNA form, the CDR3 reads TGTGCCAGCAGCTTGACTAGCGGGAGGGCCGGGGATACGCAGTATTTT.